The T cell receptor (beta chain) described here comes from a study of response to subunit inactivated influenza vaccine. TCRdb redid the calling of the RT-PCR reads with MiXCR, one entry per CDR3 protein. The sample records roughly 500,000 distinct CDR3 sequences, around 25% being singletons. With 7 bases clipped from V and 5 bases from J, the junction kept 7 bases outside the gene matches. Germline CDR1 SEHNR, CDR2 FQNEAQ (reference sequence). CDR3 length: 13 residues. The study, taken as a whole, reports: That few new T cells are recruited by each seasonal influenza vaccination was the authors' suggestion.

In the case of this clonotype: Its antigen is unknown.

The input for sequencing was CD4+ T cells sorted from PBMCs, taken more than 4 days after vaccination. The V call is TRBV7-9, the J call TRBJ1-1, with 7 bases that match TRBD1. This clonotype was obtained from a man aged 50 to 60 who received an inactivated influenza vaccine. The CDR3 nucleotides read TGTGCCAGCACCGTACAGGGGACGACTGAAGCTTTCTTT. This encodes CASTVQGTTEAFF. The complete variable domain, with remaining parts taken from reference TRBV7-9 and TRBJ1-1, reads DTGVSQNPRHKITKRGQNVTFRCDPISEHNRLYWYRQTLGQGPEFLTYFQNEAQLEKSRLLSDRFSAERPKGSFSTLEIQRTEQGDSAMYLCASTVQGTTEAFFGQGTRLTVV.